This T cell receptor (beta chain) stems from a study of blood T cell repertoires in COVID-19. CDR1 WNHNN and CDR2 SYGVQD come from the germline V gene (reference sequence). The CDR3 runs to 13 residues. V shed 3 bases and J shed 0 bases, with 5 bases lying between them. Original data processing: Reference gene primer amplification gave nucleated cell count estimates. Sequencing used immunoSEQ multiplex PCR; TCRdb keeps in-frame clones, though not all of them. V and J calls and clone size are as listed in that table; D and trimming were resolved from the DNA. The sample has roughly 500,000 clones, 70% to 90% seen once.

Sequenced sample: peripheral blood. V is TRBV10-1 and J is TRBJ1-1, with a possible D match to TRBD1 (5 bases). The TCR originated in a human donor in a cohort sampled during active COVID-19. The CDR3 sequence: CASSEQVNTEAFF. CDR3 bases: TGCGCCAGCAGTGAACAGGTGAACACTGAAGCTTTCTTT.